This T cell receptor beta chain was retrieved from a study of CD8 T cells in ankylosing spondylitis. Study-level results: Relatively rare in peripheral blood, disease-linked clones were also CD8+. A TCR beta motif of 8 or 9 highly homologous variants appeared characteristic of ankylosing spondylitis blood. Reportedly, disease-linked clones are significantly enriched in ankylosing spondylitis patients' matched synovial fluid.

Trimming pared 3 bases from V and 1 base from J, leaving 9 bases between. Germline values: CDR1 LNHDA, CDR2 SQIVND (reference sequence). The CDR3 loop spans 14 amino acids. Of note for this clonotype: Its antigen is still unknown.

Quantitative 5'-RACE with molecular barcodes generated TCR beta libraries. A single record per CDR3 protein comes from TCRdb applying MiXCR to the 5' RACE reads. This table has around 150,000 distinct CDR3 sequences, under 35% appearing once. This rearrangement joins TRBV19 to TRBJ1-1; the D is unclear. The source is a male donor with ankylosing spondylitis. The sequencing input was synovial fluid, either unsorted or a sorted T cell fraction (not recorded which). CDR3 coding DNA: TGTGCCAGTAGTATCGGTAAGGAGAACACTGAAGCTTTCTTT. Protein sequence: CASSIGKENTEAFF.